This passage covers 18 T cell receptor beta chains from one sample sequenced in a study of OX40 agonist ivuxolimab in advanced cancers. The library relied on the immunoSEQ multiplex PCR assay. TCRdb retrieved this table from immuneACCESS and kept in-frame rearrangements only. Not all clones are present; in checked studies, unresolved V genes account for under half, and no reason is known for the remainder. The table for this sample lists under 90,000 clones; 75% to 90% of them were counted only once. 2% to 2.5% of the sample comes from the top ten. The starting material was CD4+ or CD8+ T cells sorted from blood, obtained in a trial of the OX40 agonist ivuxolimab. These receptors came from an adult with an advanced solid tumor such as melanoma, head and neck, liver or kidney cancer.

The rearrangement joins TRBV5-6 to TRBJ1-6, with D perhaps matching TRBD1 (5 bases). The V gene's germline CDR1 is SGHDT and CDR2 YYEEEE. Trimming left V 3 bases short and J 7 bases short, with 11 bases between. The length of the CDR3 is 14 residues. The CDR3 protein is CASSSYRQNSPLHF. CDR3 DNA sequence: TGTGCCAGCAGCTCGTATCGACAGAATTCACCCCTCCACTTT.

This rearrangement joins TRBV5-1 to TRBJ2-2; D tentatively reads TRBD1 or TRBD2 (5 bases each). This CDR3 has 15 amino acids. Trimming cost V 4 bases and J 4 bases, with 14 bases left between them. Germline-derived CDR1 and CDR2 are SGHRS and YFSETQ. The CDR3: CASSPLGTATGELFF. The CDR3 DNA sequence: TGCGCCAGCAGCCCCCTCGGGACGGCCACCGGGGAGCTGTTTTTT.

This chain links TRBV10-3 with TRBJ1-1; D possibly corresponds to TRBD1 (6 bases). The germline V gene encodes CDR1 ENHRY and CDR2 SYGVKD. This CDR3 has 13 amino acids. V gave up 10 bases and J gave up 0 bases, with 12 bases separating them. The CDR3 bases are TGTGCCACGGCCCAGGGGATGAACACTGAAGCTTTCTTT. It encodes CATAQGMNTEAFF.

V and J are TRBV19 and TRBJ2-2, with 7 bases fitting TRBD1. The CDR3 contains 16 residues. Germline V gene lookup returns CDR1 LNHDA and CDR2 SQIVND (reference sequence). With V trimmed by 7 bases and J by 1 base, 9 bases remained unmatched. The CDR3 sequence: CASTLTGAGNTGELFF. The CDR3 DNA sequence: TGTGCCAGTACCTTAACAGGGGCCGGGAACACCGGGGAGCTGTTTTTT.

This clone showed up just once. The genes are TRBV7-2 and TRBJ2-7; D may be TRBD2 (5 bases). The length of the CDR3 is 14 residues. CDR1 and CDR2 from the germline V gene are SGHTA and FQGNSA. Trimming removed 7 bases at V and 2 bases at J, with 15 bases between. The DNA of the CDR3 is TGTGCCAGCACCTACGCCACCGGGGCCTACGAGCAGTACTTC. Translation: CASTYATGAYEQYF.

The chain uses TRBV14 and TRBJ2-7; D possibly corresponds to TRBD1 (6 bases). V lost 1 base and J 3 bases, leaving 16 bases between the germline ends. From germline, CDR1 is SGHDN and CDR2 FVKESK. This CDR3 is built from 16 residues. Here the CDR3 DNA reads TGTGCCAGCAGCCAAGCAGAGAGGGGGAGACTCTACGAGCAGTACTTC. The encoded protein is CASSQAERGRLYEQYF.

This clone was observed a few times. This chain links TRBV5-1 with TRBJ2-7; D remains unclear. Trimming removed 0 bases from V and 6 bases from J, with 19 bases in between. CDR3 length equals 16 residues. The germline gives CDR1 SGHRS, CDR2 YFSETQ. CDR3 loop: CASSLEVGFGFGEQYF. Written as DNA, the CDR3 is TGCGCCAGCAGCTTGGAGGTTGGGTTCGGTTTTGGCGAGCAGTACTTC.

V is TRBV7-9 and J is TRBJ1-1, with 9 bases that match TRBD1. The germline gives CDR1 SEHNR, CDR2 FQNEAQ (reference sequence). With 0 bases clipped from V and 4 bases from J, the junction kept 6 bases outside the gene matches. The CDR3 consists of 16 residues. CDR3 in amino acids: CASSLALTGGSTEAFF. In nucleotides, the CDR3 is TGTGCCAGCAGCTTAGCCCTGACAGGGGGAAGCACTGAAGCTTTCTTT.

The CDR3 protein is CASSPRVGNRGQPQHF. The CDR3 coding sequence is TGTGCCAGCAGCCCTAGGGTGGGCAATCGCGGTCAGCCCCAGCATTTT. The V gene is TRBV7-2, the J gene TRBJ1-5; D is unclear. CDR3 length: 16 residues. V was trimmed by 5 bases and J by 6 bases, leaving 20 bases between them. Germline CDR1 reads SGHTA; CDR2 reads FQGNSA.

This clone was observed a single time. The chain couples TRBV5-6 to TRBJ1-5; 7 nucleotides agree with TRBD1. After removal of 3 bases from V and 3 bases from J, the junction contained 3 bases not matched to a gene. The CDR3 is made up of 14 amino acids. Per germline, CDR1 SGHDT and CDR2 YYEEEE. Here the CDR3 reads CASSSGQPNQPQHF. CDR3 DNA: TGTGCCAGCAGCTCGGGACAGCCCAATCAGCCCCAGCATTTT.

In this sample, this clone turned up a few times. V is TRBV6-6 and J is TRBJ1-1, with D possibly matching TRBD1 (5 bases). V was pared by 2 bases and J by 1 base, with 14 bases between. Looked up from germline, CDR1 is MNHNY and CDR2 is SVGAGI (reference sequence). The CDR3 loop spans 16 amino acids. DNA for the CDR3: TGTGCCAGCAGTTACGAATTATGGCAGGGGAACACTGAAGCTTTCTTT. Its translation: CASSYELWQGNTEAFF.

This clone appeared a few times. The V call is TRBV6-6, the J call TRBJ2-7; 8 nucleotides line up with TRBD2. Trimming cost V 5 bases and J 0 bases; bases outside gene matches: 3. Germline CDR1 is MNHNY and CDR2 is SVGAGI (reference sequence). This CDR3 contains 14 residues. CDR3 DNA: TGTGCCAGCAGTGTGACTAGCGTCTCCTACGAGCAGTACTTC. This sequence encodes CASSVTSVSYEQYF.

For this clone: The CDR3 end shows no conserved phenylalanine or tryptophan, and so a read error is likely. Because the CDR3's place on the DNA is in doubt, the DNA is left out and the CDR3 is given as listed by TCRdb. The rearrangement joins TRBV7-2 to TRBJ1-2. With termini counted, the CDR3 has 12 amino acids. Germline V gives CDR1 SGHTA, CDR2 FQGNSA. The CDR3 spells CASSFVGGAVAL.

This clone was seen just once. The chain links TRBV6-5 to TRBJ2-1; 13 positions match TRBD2. The germline V gene encodes CDR1 MNHEY and CDR2 SVGAGI. V dropped 4 bases and J dropped 8; count of bases not matched to a gene: 8. This CDR3 contains 16 residues. CDR3 nucleotide sequence: TGTGCCAGCAGTTCCCCTGGACTAGCGGGAGCGGATGAGCAGTTCTTC. Encoded protein: CASSSPGLAGADEQFF.

V is TRBV11-2 and J is TRBJ2-7, with 8 positions matching TRBD1. The CDR3 loop spans 15 amino acids. The ends lost 5 bases at V and 0 bases at J; junction bases unmatched: 6. Germline V lookup: CDR1 SGHAT, CDR2 FQNNGV. CDR3 in amino acids: CASSPRQGISYEQYF. The CDR3 DNA sequence: TGTGCCAGCAGCCCACGACAGGGGATCTCCTACGAGCAGTACTTC.

The chain is built from TRBV6-6 and TRBJ2-3, with 10 nucleotides matching TRBD2. With V trimmed by 6 bases and J by 3 bases, 6 bases remained unmatched. CDR3 size: 15 residues. Per the germline V gene, CDR1 is MNHNY and CDR2 is SVGAGI (reference sequence). Here the CDR3 reads CASSPLAGVTDTQYF. As DNA, the CDR3 is TGTGCCAGCAGCCCCCTAGCGGGGGTTACAGATACGCAGTATTTT.

The chain employs TRBV7-3 and TRBJ2-1; 8 bases agree with TRBD1. The CDR3 sequence is 15 residues long. The V segment lost 4 bases and the J segment 2 bases; nucleotides outside the gene matches: 4. CDR1 and CDR2 (germline): SGHTA, FQGTGA. Written as DNA, the CDR3 is TGTGCCAGCAGCTCCGGGACAGGACCCTACAATGAGCAGTTCTTC. This gives the protein CASSSGTGPYNEQFF.

The chain employs TRBV19 and TRBJ2-3; 7 bases fit TRBD2. Per germline, CDR1 LNHDA and CDR2 SQIVND (reference sequence). V dropped 3 bases and J dropped 2; count of bases not matched to a gene: 5. CDR3 length: 15 residues. As DNA, the CDR3 is TGTGCCAGTAGTATCGGCGGGAGATACACAGATACGCAGTATTTT. Its translation is CASSIGGRYTDTQYF.